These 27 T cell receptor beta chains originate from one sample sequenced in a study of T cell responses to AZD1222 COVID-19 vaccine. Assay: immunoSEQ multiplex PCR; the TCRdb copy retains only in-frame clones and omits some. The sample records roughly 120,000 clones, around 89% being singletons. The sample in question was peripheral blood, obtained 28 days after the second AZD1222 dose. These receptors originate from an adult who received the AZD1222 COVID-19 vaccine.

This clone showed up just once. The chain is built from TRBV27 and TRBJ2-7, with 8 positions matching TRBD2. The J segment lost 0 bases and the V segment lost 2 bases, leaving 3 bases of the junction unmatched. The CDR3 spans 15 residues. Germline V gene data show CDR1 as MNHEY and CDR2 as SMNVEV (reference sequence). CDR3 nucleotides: TGTGCCAGCAGTTTAAAGGCGGGAGGCTCCTACGAGCAGTACTTC. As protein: CASSLKAGGSYEQYF.

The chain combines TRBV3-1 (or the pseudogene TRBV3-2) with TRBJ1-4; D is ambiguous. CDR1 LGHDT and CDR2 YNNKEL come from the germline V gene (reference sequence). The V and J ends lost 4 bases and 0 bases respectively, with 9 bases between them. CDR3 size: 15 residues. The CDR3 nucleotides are TGTGCCAGCAGCCCCTATGGAGCAACTAATGAAAAACTGTTTTTT. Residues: CASSPYGATNEKLFF.

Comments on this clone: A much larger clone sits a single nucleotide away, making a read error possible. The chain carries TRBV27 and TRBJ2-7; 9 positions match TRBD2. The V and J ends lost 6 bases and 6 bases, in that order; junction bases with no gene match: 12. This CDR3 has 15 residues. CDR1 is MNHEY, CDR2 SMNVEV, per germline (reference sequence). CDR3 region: CASRLRLAGRSEQYF. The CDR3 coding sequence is TGTGCCAGCAGATTACGCCTAGCGGGGAGGAGCGAGCAGTACTTC.

CDR3 in amino acids: CASSSPGAGLSYEQYF. The CDR3 nucleotides are TGTGCCAGCAGCTCCCCTGGAGCGGGGCTCTCCTACGAGCAGTACTTC. The V gene is TRBV7-2, the J gene TRBJ2-7, with 7 bases that match TRBD2. Per the germline V gene, CDR1 is SGHTA and CDR2 is FQGNSA. This CDR3 is 16 amino acids long. The V gene end was trimmed by 4 bases and the J gene end by 0 bases; junction bases not matched to a gene: 9. The variable domain in full, with the rest retrieved from reference TRBV7-2 and TRBJ2-7, is GAGVSQSPSNKVTEKGKDVELRCDPISGHTALYWYRQSLGQGLEFLIYFQGNSAPDKSGLPSDRFSAERTGGSVSTLTIQRTQQEDSAVYLCASSSPGAGLSYEQYFGPGTRLTVT.

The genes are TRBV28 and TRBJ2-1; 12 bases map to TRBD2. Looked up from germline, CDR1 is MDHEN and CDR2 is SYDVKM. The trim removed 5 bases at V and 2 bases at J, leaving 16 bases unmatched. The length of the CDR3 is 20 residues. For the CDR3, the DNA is TGTGCCAGCAGTCTAGAGGGACACCGGACTAGCGGGAACCCCTACAATGAGCAGTTCTTC. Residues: CASSLEGHRTSGNPYNEQFF.

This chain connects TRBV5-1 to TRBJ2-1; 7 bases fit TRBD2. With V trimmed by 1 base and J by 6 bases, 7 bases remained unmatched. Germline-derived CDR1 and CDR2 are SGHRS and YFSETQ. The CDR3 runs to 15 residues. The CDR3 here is CASSLIAGEGNEQFF. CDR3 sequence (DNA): TGCGCCAGCAGCTTGATCGCGGGAGAGGGCAATGAGCAGTTCTTC.

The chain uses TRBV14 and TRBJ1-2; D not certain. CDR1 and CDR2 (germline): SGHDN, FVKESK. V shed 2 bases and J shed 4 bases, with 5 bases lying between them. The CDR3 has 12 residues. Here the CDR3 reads CASSQSSYGYTF. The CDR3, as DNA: TGTGCCAGCAGCCAAAGTTCCTATGGCTACACCTTC.

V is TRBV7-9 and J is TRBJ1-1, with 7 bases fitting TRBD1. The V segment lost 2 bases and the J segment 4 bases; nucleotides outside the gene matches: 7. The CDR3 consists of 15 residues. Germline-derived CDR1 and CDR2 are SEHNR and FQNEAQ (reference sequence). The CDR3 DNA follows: TGTGCCAGCAGCTTACTAGGGGGCGCGGGCACTGAAGCTTTCTTT. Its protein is CASSLLGGAGTEAFF.

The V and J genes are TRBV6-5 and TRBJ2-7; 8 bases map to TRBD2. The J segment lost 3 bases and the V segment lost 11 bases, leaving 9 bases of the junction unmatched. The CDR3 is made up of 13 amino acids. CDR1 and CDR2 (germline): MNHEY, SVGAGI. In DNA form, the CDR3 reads TGTGCCCTAGGGCTAGCGGGTAGCTACGAGCAGTACTTC. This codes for CALGLAGSYEQYF.

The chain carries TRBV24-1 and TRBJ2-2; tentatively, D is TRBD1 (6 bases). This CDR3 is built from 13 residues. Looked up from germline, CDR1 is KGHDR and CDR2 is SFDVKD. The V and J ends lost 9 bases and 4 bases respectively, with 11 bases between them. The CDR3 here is CATRRGSTGELFF. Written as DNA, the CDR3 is TGTGCCACCCGAAGGGGGTCCACCGGGGAGCTGTTTTTT.

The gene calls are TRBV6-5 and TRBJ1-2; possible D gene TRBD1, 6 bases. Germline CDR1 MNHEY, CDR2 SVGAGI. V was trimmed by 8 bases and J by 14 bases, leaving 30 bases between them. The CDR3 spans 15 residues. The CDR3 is CASFIGVGQGGLGTF. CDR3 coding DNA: TGTGCCAGCTTCATCGGCGTCGGCCAAGGGGGGTTGGGGACCTTC.

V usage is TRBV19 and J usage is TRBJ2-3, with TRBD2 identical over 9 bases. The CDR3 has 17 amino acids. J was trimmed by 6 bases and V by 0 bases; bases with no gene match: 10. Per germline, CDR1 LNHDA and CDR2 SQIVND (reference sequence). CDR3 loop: CASSIDRFSGRGDTQYF. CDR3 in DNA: TGTGCCAGTAGTATAGATCGGTTTAGCGGGAGAGGTGATACGCAGTATTTT.

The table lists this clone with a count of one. CDR3 coding DNA: TGTGCCAGCAGGACTCCGTTTGGGGGACTAGCGGAGTGGGGCTACGAGCAGTACTTC. Protein sequence: CASRTPFGGLAEWGYEQYF. The chain joins TRBV27 to TRBJ2-7, with 11 bases identical to TRBD2. Per the germline V gene, CDR1 is MNHEY and CDR2 is SMNVEV (reference sequence). The length of the CDR3 is 19 residues. J lost 3 bases, V lost 6 bases, and 19 bases had no gene match.

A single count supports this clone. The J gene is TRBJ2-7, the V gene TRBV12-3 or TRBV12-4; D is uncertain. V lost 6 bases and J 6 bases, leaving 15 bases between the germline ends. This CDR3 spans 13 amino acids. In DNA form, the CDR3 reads TGTGCCAGCAGCCCAGACACCTCCACCGAGCAGTACTTC. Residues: CASSPDTSTEQYF.

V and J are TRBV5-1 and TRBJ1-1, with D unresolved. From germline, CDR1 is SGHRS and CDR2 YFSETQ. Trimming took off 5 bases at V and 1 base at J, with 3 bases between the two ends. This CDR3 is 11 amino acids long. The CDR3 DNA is TGCGCCAGCAGGGGGAACACTGAAGCTTTCTTT. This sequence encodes CASRGNTEAFF.

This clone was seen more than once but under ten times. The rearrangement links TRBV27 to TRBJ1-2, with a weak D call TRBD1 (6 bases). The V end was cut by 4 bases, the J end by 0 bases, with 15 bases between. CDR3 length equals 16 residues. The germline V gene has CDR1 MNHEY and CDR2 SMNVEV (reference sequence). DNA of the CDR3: TGTGCCAGCAGTTATCACCGGGACAACCCTAACTATGGCTACACCTTC. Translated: CASSYHRDNPNYGYTF.

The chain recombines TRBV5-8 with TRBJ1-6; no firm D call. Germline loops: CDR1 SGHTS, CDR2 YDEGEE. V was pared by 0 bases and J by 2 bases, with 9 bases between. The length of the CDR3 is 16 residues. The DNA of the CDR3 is TGTGCCAGCAGCTTGGTTCCAGCTACCTATAATTCACCCCTCCACTTT. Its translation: CASSLVPATYNSPLHF. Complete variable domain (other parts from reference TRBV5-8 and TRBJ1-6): EAGVTQSPTHLIKTRGQQATLRCSPISGHTSVYWYQQALGLGLQFLLWYDEGEERNRGNFPPRFSGRQFPNYSSELNVNALELEDSALYLCASSLVPATYNSPLHFGNGTRLTVT.

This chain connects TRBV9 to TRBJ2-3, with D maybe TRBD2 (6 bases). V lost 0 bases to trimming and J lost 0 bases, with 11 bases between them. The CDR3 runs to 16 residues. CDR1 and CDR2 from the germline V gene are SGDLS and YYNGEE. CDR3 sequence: CASSVVGGRSTDTQYF. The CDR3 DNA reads TGTGCCAGCAGCGTAGTCGGGGGAAGGAGCACAGATACGCAGTATTTT.

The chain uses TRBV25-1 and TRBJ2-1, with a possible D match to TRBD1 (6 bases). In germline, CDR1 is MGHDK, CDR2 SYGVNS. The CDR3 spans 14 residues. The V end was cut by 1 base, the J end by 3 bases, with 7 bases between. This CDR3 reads CASSELQGYNEQFF. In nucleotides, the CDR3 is TGTGCCAGCAGTGAATTACAGGGCTACAATGAGCAGTTCTTC.

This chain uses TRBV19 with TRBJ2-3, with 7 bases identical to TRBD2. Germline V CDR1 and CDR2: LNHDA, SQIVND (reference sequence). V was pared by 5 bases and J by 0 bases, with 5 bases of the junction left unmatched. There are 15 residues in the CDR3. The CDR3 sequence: CASSVSGYSTDTQYF. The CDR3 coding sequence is TGTGCCAGTAGTGTTAGCGGGTATAGCACAGATACGCAGTATTTT. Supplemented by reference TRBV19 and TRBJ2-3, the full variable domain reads DGGITQSPKYLFRKEGQNVTLSCEQNLNHDAMYWYRQDPGQGLRLIYYSQIVNDFQKGDIAEGYSVSREKKESFPLTVTSAQKNPTAFYLCASSVSGYSTDTQYFGPGTRLTVL.

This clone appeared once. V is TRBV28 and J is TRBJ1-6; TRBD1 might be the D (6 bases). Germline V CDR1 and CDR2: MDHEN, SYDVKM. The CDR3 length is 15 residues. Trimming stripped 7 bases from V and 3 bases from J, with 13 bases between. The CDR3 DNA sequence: TGTGCCAGCAAGTTGGGGGGCCTCTATAATTCACCCCTCCACTTT. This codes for CASKLGGLYNSPLHF.

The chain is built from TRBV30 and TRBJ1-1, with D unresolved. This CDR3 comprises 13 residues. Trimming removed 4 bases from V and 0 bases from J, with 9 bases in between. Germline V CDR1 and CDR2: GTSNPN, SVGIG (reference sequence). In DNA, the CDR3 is TGTGCCTGGACTTCGGAGTTGAACACTGAAGCTTTCTTT. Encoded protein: CAWTSELNTEAFF.

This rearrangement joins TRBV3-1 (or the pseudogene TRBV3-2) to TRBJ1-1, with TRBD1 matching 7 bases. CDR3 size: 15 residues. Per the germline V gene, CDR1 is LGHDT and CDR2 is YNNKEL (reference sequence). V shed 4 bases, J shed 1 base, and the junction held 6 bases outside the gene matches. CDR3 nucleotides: TGTGCCAGCAGCCGAGCAGGGGGGAGGAACACTGAAGCTTTCTTT. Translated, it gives CASSRAGGRNTEAFF.

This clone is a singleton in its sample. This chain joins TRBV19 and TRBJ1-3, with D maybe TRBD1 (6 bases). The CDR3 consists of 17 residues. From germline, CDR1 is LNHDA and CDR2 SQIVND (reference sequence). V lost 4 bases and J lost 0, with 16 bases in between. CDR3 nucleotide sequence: TGTGCCAGTAGTACATTAGAATACAGGGACTCTGGAAACACCATATATTTT. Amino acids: CASSTLEYRDSGNTIYF.

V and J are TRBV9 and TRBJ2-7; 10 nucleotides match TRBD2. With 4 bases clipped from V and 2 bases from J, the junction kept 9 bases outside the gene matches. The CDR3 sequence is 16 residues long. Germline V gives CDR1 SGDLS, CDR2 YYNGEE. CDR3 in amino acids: CASSPYLAGDAYEQYF. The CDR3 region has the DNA TGTGCCAGCAGCCCCTACCTAGCGGGAGATGCCTACGAGCAGTACTTC.

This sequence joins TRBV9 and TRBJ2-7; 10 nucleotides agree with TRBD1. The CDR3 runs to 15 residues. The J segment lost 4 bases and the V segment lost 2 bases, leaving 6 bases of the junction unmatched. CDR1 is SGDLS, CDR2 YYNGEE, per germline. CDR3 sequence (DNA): TGTGCCAGCAGCGTTCGACAGGGGGCTGGGTACGAGCAGTACTTC. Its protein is CASSVRQGAGYEQYF.

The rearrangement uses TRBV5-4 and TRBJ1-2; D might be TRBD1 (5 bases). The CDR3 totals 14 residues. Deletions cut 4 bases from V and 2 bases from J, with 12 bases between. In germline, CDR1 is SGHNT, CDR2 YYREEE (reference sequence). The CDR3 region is CASSHPGTNYGYTF. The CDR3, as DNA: TGTGCCAGCAGCCACCCGGGGACGAACTATGGCTACACCTTC. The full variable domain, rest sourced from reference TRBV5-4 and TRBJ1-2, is ETGVTQSPTHLIKTRGQQVTLRCSSQSGHNTVSWYQQALGQGPQFIFQYYREEENGRGNFPPRFSGLQFPNYSSELNVNALELDDSALYLCASSHPGTNYGYTFGSGTRLTVV.